What follows describes a single T cell receptor beta chain. The antigen remains undetermined. This record belongs to a study of CD8 T cells in ankylosing spondylitis. General study findings and limits: Some motif variants were previously reported in reactive arthritis synovial fluid and blood. The authors found the disease-linked clones to be CD8+ and relatively rare in peripheral blood. For ankylosing spondylitis blood, a TCR beta motif of under ten highly homologous variants appeared characteristic.

Researchers built TCR beta libraries using quantitative 5'-RACE with molecular barcodes. TCRdb recomputed calls from the 5' RACE reads with MiXCR, one row per CDR3 protein. Among roughly 450,000 distinct CDR3 sequences listed, approximately 26% were seen once. Sequenced input: blood, either unsorted or a sorted T cell fraction (not recorded which). This TCR came from a male donor with ankylosing spondylitis.

The CDR3: CASSPQTSGIGEQYF. The CDR3 DNA is TGTGCCAGCAGCCCGCAGACTAGCGGGATAGGAGAGCAGTACTTC. This rearrangement joins TRBV7-7 to TRBJ2-7, with 11 bases identical to TRBD2. Germline V gives CDR1 SSHAT, CDR2 FNYEAQ (reference sequence). This CDR3 comprises 15 residues. V lost 5 bases, J lost 7 bases, and 10 bases stayed unmatched.